Listed below are T cell receptor beta chains from one sample, sequenced in a study of cytomegalovirus exposure and HLA in healthy donors. Profiling relied on immunoSEQ multiplex PCR, and the TCRdb table lists in-frame clones only, not all of them. The sample carries approximately 190,000 clones, about 80% recorded once. Sequences were obtained from PBMCs. All receptors come from a woman under 30 in good health and CMV-seropositive. Both conserved end residues are part of each CDR3. Expanded clones are given a class, and other clones once, few, many or no size at all.

clone_size v_call cdr3_aa
- TRBV7-4 CASSQTNRGRVGDEQYF
- TRBV29-1 CSVAGQYYGYTF
- TRBV5-6 CASSAGTGFSGNTIYF
- TRBV6-6 CASSYGGVVAGNTIYF
- TRBV6-1 CASSEGQGDTDTQYF
- TRBV30 CAWSPPDWGPPKNIQYF
- TRBV7-9 CASSSPPGESSTDTQYF
- TRBV9 CASSVSPVPYNEQFF
- TRBV19 CASSPSGDRASGPQHF
- TRBV5-4 CASSWDRGPRSNTEAFF
once TRBV5-1 CASSVGDRAFETQYF
- TRBV6-5 CASSLYDRGDSPLHF
- TRBV9 CASSGGLAGGNTDTQYF
- TRBV6-5 CASSRDRRHTGELFF
once TRBV7-9 CASSYGLAGARETQYF
- TRBV7-2 CASSLGAPGSHNSPLHF
- TRBV11-2 CASSRTGGSDTEAFF
- TRBV10-3 CAISDGAGTGGNTQYF
- TRBV28 CASSTPKTSGGRTDTQYF
- TRBV19 CASSPRGQNTEAFF
- TRBV27 CASSFSRQETQYF
- TRBV6-1 CASSEAFYVSSGNTIYF
- TRBV2 CARRQSYNSPLHF
- TRBV7-9 CASSLGGFNTDTQYF
- TRBV25-1 CASSRGAGYTF
once TRBV6-5 CASSRRTGTYEQYF
- TRBV18 CASSPQGANTEAFF
- TRBV5-1 CASSLGTSGGTNTGELFF
- TRBV6-5 CASSTGRFTEAFF
- TRBV11-2 CASSKMTGGGTGELFF
once TRBV7-3 CASSLEGTSGTRELFF
- TRBV4-2 CASSQDPGLSGYTF
- TRBV10-3 CAISQNTGELFF
- TRBV11-2 CASSDRRLSNEKLFF
- TRBV2 CATRQGREKLFF